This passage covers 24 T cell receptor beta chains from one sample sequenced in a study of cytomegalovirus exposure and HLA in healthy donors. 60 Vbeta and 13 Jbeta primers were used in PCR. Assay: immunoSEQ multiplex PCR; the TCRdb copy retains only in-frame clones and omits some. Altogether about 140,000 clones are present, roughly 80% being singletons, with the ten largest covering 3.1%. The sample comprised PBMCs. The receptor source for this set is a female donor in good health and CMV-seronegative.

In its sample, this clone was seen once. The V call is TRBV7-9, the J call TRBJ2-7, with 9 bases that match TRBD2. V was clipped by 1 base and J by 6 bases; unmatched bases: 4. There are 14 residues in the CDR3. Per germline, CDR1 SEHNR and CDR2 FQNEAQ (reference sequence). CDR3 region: CASSLGAGGSEQYF. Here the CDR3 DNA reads TGTGCCAGCAGCTTAGGGGCGGGAGGGAGCGAGCAGTACTTC. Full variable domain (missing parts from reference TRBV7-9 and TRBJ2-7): DTGVSQNPRHKITKRGQNVTFRCDPISEHNRLYWYRQTLGQGPEFLTYFQNEAQLEKSRLLSDRFSAERPKGSFSTLEIQRTEQGDSAMYLCASSLGAGGSEQYFGPGTRLTVT.

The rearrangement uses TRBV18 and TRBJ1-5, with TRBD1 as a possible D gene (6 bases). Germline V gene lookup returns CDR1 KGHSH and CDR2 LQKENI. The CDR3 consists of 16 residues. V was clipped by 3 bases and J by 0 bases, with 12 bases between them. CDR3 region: CASSPGGGSSNQPQHF. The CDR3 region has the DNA TGTGCCAGCTCACCGGGAGGGGGAAGTAGCAATCAGCCCCAGCATTTT.

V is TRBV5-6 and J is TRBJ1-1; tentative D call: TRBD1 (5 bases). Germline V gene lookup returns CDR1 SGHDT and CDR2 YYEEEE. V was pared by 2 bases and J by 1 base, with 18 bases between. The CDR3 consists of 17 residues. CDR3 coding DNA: TGTGCCAGCAGCTTAATTCGGGGGACTCTACGGAACACTGAAGCTTTCTTT. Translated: CASSLIRGTLRNTEAFF.

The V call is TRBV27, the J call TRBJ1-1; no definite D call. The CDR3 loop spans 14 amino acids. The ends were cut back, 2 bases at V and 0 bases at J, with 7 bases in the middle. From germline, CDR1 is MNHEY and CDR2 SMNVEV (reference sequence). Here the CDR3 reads CASSLGGLNTEAFF. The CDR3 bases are TGTGCCAGCAGTTTAGGCGGGCTGAACACTGAAGCTTTCTTT.

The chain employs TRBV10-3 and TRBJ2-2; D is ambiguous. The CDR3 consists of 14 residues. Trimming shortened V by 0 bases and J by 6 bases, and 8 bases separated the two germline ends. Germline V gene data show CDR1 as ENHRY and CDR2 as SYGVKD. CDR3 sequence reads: CAISESLVSGELFF. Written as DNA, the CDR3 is TGTGCCATCAGTGAGTCTTTAGTCTCCGGGGAGCTGTTTTTT.

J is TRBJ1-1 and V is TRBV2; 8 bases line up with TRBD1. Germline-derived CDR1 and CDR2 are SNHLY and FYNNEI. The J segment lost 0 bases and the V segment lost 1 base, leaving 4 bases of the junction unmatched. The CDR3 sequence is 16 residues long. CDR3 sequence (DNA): TGTGCCAGCAGTGAAGACGGGACAGGTATGAACACTGAAGCTTTCTTT. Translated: CASSEDGTGMNTEAFF.

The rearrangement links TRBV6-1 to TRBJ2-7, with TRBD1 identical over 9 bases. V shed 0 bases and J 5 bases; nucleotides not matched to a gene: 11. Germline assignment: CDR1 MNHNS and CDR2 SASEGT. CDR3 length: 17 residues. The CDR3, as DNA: TGTGCCAGCAGTGAAGCGCTTAAGAGACAGGGGGTCCACGAGCAGTACTTC. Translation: CASSEALKRQGVHEQYF.

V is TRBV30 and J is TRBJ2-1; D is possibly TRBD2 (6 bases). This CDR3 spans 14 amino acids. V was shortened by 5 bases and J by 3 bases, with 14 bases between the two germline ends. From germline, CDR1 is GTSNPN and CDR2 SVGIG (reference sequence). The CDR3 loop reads CAWSSANFYNEQFF. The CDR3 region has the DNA TGTGCCTGGTCTAGCGCAAACTTCTACAATGAGCAGTTCTTC. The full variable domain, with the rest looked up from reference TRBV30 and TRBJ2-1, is SQTIHQWPATLVQPVGSPLSLECTVEGTSNPNLYWYRQAAGRGLQLLFYSVGIGQISSEVPQNLSASRPQDRQFILSSKKLLLSDSGFYLCAWSSANFYNEQFFGPGTRLTVL.

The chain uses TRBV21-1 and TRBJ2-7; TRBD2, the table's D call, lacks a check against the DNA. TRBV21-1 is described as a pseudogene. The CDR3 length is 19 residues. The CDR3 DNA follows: TGTGCCAGCAGCAAAGGGGAGGGACCCCGGAGGGGGGCTTGCTACGAGCAGTACTTC. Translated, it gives CASSKGEGPRRGACYEQYF.

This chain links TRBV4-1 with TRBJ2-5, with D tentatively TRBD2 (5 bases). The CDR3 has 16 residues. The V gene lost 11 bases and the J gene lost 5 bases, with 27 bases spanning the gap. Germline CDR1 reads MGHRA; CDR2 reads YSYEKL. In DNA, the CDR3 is TGCGCCTCCTCCACTCGGGGTAGCTCAAGTCAGGAGACCCAGTACTTC. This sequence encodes CASSTRGSSSQETQYF.

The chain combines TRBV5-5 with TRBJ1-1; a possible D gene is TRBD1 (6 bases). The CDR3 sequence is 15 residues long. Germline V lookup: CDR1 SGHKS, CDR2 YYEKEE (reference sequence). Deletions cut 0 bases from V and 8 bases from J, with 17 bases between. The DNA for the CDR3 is TGTGCCAGCAGCTTGGGCTGGACAGCCGGGCGCGAAGCTTTCTTT. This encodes CASSLGWTAGREAFF.

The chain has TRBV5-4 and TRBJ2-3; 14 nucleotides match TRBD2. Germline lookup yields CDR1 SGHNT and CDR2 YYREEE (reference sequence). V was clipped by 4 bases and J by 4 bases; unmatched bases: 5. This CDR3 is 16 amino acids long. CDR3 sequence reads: CASSPGLAGGSDTQYF. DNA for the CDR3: TGTGCCAGCAGCCCAGGACTAGCGGGGGGTTCAGATACGCAGTATTTT.

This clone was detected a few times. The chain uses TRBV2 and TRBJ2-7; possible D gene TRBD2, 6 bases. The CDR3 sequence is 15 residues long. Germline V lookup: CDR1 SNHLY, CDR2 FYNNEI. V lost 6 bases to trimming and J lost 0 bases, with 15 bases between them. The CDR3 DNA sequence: TGTGCCAGCAGGGGGAAGGCGGGATCCTCCTACGAGCAGTACTTC. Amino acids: CASRGKAGSSYEQYF. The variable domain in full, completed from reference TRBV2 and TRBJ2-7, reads EPEVTQTPSHQVTQMGQEVILRCVPISNHLYFYWYRQILGQKVEFLVSFYNNEISEKSEIFDDQFSVERPDGSNFTLKIRSTKLEDSAMYFCASRGKAGSSYEQYFGPGTRLTVT.

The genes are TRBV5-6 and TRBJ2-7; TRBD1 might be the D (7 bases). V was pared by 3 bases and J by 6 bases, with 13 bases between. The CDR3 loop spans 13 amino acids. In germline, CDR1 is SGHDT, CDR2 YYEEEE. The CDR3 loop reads CASSWQGGAEQYF. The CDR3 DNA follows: TGTGCCAGCAGCTGGCAGGGGGGAGCCGAGCAGTACTTC.

CDR3 protein: CASSSDTFYNEQFF. CDR3 DNA: TGTGCCAGCAGCTCGGACACCTTCTACAATGAGCAGTTCTTC. This chain joins TRBV7-2 and TRBJ2-1; TRBD1 might be the D (5 bases). The CDR3 totals 14 residues. Germline assignment: CDR1 SGHTA and CDR2 FQGNSA. V gave up 4 bases and J gave up 3 bases, with 10 bases separating them.

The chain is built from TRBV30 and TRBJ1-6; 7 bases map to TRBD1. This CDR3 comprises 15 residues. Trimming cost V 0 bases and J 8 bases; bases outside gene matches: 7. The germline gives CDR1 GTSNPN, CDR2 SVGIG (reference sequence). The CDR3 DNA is TGTGCCTGGAGTGTGAAGGGGGCCGCGGATTCACCCCTCCACTTT. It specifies CAWSVKGAADSPLHF.

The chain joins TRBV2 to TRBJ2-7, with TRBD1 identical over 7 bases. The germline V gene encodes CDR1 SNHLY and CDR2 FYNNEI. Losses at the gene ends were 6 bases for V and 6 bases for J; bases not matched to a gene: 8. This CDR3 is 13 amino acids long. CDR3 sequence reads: CASRDTGESEQYF. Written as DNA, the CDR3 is TGTGCCAGCAGGGATACAGGGGAAAGCGAGCAGTACTTC.

Here the CDR3 DNA reads TGTGCCAGTAGTATAGATCGGAGTCAAACCATATATTTT. The encoded protein is CASSIDRSQTIYF. The gene calls are TRBV19 and TRBJ1-3; D gene ambiguous. The CDR3 sequence is 13 residues long. Germline V gives CDR1 LNHDA, CDR2 SQIVND (reference sequence). V was shortened by 0 bases and J by 10 bases, with 10 bases between the two germline ends. The entire variable domain, with the rest obtained from reference TRBV19 and TRBJ1-3, is as follows: DGGITQSPKYLFRKEGQNVTLSCEQNLNHDAMYWYRQDPGQGLRLIYYSQIVNDFQKGDIAEGYSVSREKKESFPLTVTSAQKNPTAFYLCASSIDRSQTIYFGEGSWLTVV.

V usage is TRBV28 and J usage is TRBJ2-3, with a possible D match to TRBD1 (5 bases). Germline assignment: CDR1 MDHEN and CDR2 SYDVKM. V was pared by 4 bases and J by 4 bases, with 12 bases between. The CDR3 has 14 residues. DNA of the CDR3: TGTGCCAGCAGTTATCAGGGAAGACCAGATACGCAGTATTTT. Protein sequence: CASSYQGRPDTQYF.

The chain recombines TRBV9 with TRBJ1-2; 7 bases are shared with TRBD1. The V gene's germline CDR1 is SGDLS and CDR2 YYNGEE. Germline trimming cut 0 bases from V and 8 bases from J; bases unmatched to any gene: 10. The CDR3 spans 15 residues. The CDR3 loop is CASSVGLEGAAGYTF. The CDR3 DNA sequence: TGTGCCAGCAGCGTAGGACTCGAGGGGGCTGCAGGCTACACCTTC.

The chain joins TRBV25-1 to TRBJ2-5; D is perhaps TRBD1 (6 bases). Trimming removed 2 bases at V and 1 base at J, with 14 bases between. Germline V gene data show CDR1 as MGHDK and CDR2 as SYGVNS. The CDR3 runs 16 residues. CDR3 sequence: CASSEGGWTGQETQYF. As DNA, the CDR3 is TGTGCCAGCAGTGAAGGGGGCTGGACGGGCCAAGAGACCCAGTACTTC.

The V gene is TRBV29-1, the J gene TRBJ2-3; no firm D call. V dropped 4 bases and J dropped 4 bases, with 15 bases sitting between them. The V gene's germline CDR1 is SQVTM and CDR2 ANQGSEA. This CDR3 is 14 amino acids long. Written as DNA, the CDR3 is TGCAGCGTTGTTGGGCTCTTGGGCGCAGATACGCAGTATTTT. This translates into CSVVGLLGADTQYF.

This CDR3 is CASSSGLAVSSYNEQFF. DNA for the CDR3: TGTGCCAGCAGCTCGGGACTAGCGGTAAGCTCCTACAATGAGCAGTTCTTC. This chain joins TRBV7-8 and TRBJ2-1; 11 bases align to TRBD2. The J segment lost 0 bases and the V segment lost 4 bases, leaving 5 bases of the junction unmatched. CDR3 length: 17 amino acids. Germline V gene lookup returns CDR1 SGHVS and CDR2 FQNEAQ. Full variable domain (remainder filled in from reference TRBV7-8 and TRBJ2-1): GAGVSQSPRYKVAKRGQDVALRCDPISGHVSLFWYQQALGQGPEFLTYFQNEAQLDKSGLPSDRFFAERPEGSVSTLKIQRTQQEDSAVYLCASSSGLAVSSYNEQFFGPGTRLTVL.

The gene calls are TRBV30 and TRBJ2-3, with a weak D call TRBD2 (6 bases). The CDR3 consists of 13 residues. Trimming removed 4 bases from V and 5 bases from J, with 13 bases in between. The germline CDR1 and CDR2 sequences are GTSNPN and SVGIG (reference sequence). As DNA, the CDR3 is TGTGCCTGGACCGGAGGGAACTTAGATACGCAGTATTTT. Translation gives CAWTGGNLDTQYF.